Below are 22 T cell receptor beta chains sequenced from a single sample in a study of blood T cell repertoires in COVID-19. This table comes from immunoSEQ multiplex PCR, and its TCRdb copy is limited to in-frame clones, with some not included. The top ten clones hold roughly 2% of a sample with under 300,000 clones, around nine tenths of them seen once. Material: peripheral blood. The receptors shown here come from a woman aged 40 to 55 who had recovered from COVID-19.

The chain has TRBV19 and TRBJ1-4, with D perhaps matching TRBD1 (6 bases). Per germline, CDR1 LNHDA and CDR2 SQIVND (reference sequence). The ends were cut back, 4 bases at V and 7 bases at J, with 16 bases in the middle. The CDR3 has 15 amino acids. CDR3: CASSTRTGFGEKLFF. The CDR3 region has the DNA TGTGCCAGTAGTACCCGAACAGGGTTCGGTGAAAAACTGTTTTTT.

The V call is TRBV28, the J call TRBJ1-6; 8 nucleotides line up with TRBD1. Germline CDR1 MDHEN, CDR2 SYDVKM. J gave up 5 bases and V 2 bases, and 2 bases lay outside the gene matches. CDR3 size: 15 residues. CDR3 DNA: TGTGCCAGCAGTTTAAGGGACAGGCATAATTCACCCCTCCACTTT. Translating it yields CASSLRDRHNSPLHF.

The J gene is TRBJ2-1, the V gene TRBV30, with D maybe TRBD2 (6 bases). The CDR3 spans 14 residues. Germline lookup yields CDR1 GTSNPN and CDR2 SVGIG (reference sequence). The V end was cut by 4 bases, the J end by 5 bases, with 15 bases between. DNA of the CDR3: TGTGCCTGGACGAACTGGGGGGACCACAATGAGCAGTTCTTC. Protein sequence: CAWTNWGDHNEQFF.

The rearrangement links TRBV6-2 or TRBV6-3 to TRBJ2-3; 7 bases line up with TRBD2. J lost 0 bases, V lost 4 bases, and 7 bases had no gene match. This CDR3 has 16 residues. Germline V gene data show CDR1 as MNHEY and CDR2 as SVGEGT. CDR3 amino acids: CASSLTAGISTDTQYF. CDR3 bases: TGTGCCAGCAGTTTAACAGCGGGGATTAGCACAGATACGCAGTATTTT.

The CDR3 protein is CASGLVGGRMEKLFF. The CDR3, as DNA: TGTGCTAGTGGTTTGGTTGGCGGGAGGATGGAAAAACTGTTTTTT. The chain joins TRBV12-5 to TRBJ1-4, with D unclear. Germline assignment: CDR1 LGHNT and CDR2 FRNRAP. The CDR3 consists of 15 residues. The V end lost 0 bases, the J end lost 8 bases, and 13 bases lay between the germline ends.

V gene TRBV7-9 combines with J gene TRBJ2-3, with 10 bases fitting TRBD2. Germline CDR1 SEHNR, CDR2 FQNEAQ (reference sequence). Losses at the gene ends were 1 base for V and 4 bases for J; bases not matched to a gene: 2. There are 15 residues in the CDR3. In nucleotides, the CDR3 is TGTGCCAGCAGCTTAGACCTAGCGGGAGCAGATACGCAGTATTTT. This encodes CASSLDLAGADTQYF.

The chain uses TRBV29-1 and TRBJ2-5; perhaps TRBD2 as D (6 bases). The germline CDR1 and CDR2 sequences are SQVTM and ANQGSEA. Trimming pared 2 bases from V and 0 bases from J, leaving 19 bases between. This CDR3 has 17 residues. In nucleotides, the CDR3 is TGCAGCGTTGAATCGGCACGGAATCGGGAGTACCAAGAGACCCAGTACTTC. Translation gives CSVESARNREYQETQYF.

This clone appeared a single time. The chain links TRBV7-9 to TRBJ1-5; the D gene is possibly TRBD1 (6 bases). Germline CDR1 SEHNR, CDR2 FQNEAQ (reference sequence). The germline V and J ends were trimmed by 5 bases and 8 bases, with 10 bases remaining between them. CDR3 length equals 12 residues. The CDR3 DNA is TGTGCCAGCAGCGACACAGGGAAGCCCCAGCATTTT. It encodes CASSDTGKPQHF.

This rearrangement joins TRBV6-5 to TRBJ2-7; 10 nucleotides line up with TRBD1. V was clipped by 4 bases and J by 1 base; unmatched bases: 7. Germline V CDR1 and CDR2: MNHEY, SVGAGI. The CDR3 runs to 16 residues. The CDR3 DNA follows: TGTGCCAGCAGTTCGGGACAGGGGAGAGCGTCCTACGAGCAGTACTTC. Translated, it gives CASSSGQGRASYEQYF.

This clone was counted only a few times. The chain has TRBV7-6 and TRBJ2-7; D is ambiguous. This CDR3 comprises 15 residues. CDR1 and CDR2 from the germline V gene are SGHVS and FNYEAQ. V was pared by 5 bases and J by 1 base, with 15 bases between. This chain's CDR3 is CASSPVSGPSYEQYF. In nucleotides, the CDR3 is TGTGCCAGCAGCCCGGTCTCAGGTCCGTCCTACGAGCAGTACTTC.

The V gene is TRBV24-1, the J gene TRBJ1-4; no firm D call. V lost 3 bases to trimming and J lost 8 bases, with 21 bases between them. Germline CDR1 KGHDR, CDR2 SFDVKD. This CDR3 region has 17 residues. The CDR3 loop is CATSDGGERGLVEKLFF. In DNA form, the CDR3 reads TGTGCCACCAGTGATGGCGGAGAGCGGGGTTTAGTCGAAAAACTGTTTTTT.

The V call is TRBV30, the J call TRBJ2-5; TRBD2 matches 13 bases. The germline V gene encodes CDR1 GTSNPN and CDR2 SVGIG (reference sequence). V lost 0 bases and J lost 5; bases outside the gene matches: 9. The CDR3 is 17 amino acids. In DNA form, the CDR3 reads TGTGCCTGGAGTGTACTGGGGACTAGCGGGAAGAGGGAGACCCAGTACTTC. It is translated as CAWSVLGTSGKRETQYF.

This chain connects TRBV5-3 to TRBJ1-2, with D perhaps TRBD1 (6 bases). TRBV5-3 is placed among ORFs of uncertain function. This CDR3 comprises 15 residues. Trimming left V 3 bases short and J 3 bases short, with 15 bases between. The CDR3: CARSSLAGEYYGYTF. DNA of the CDR3: TGTGCCAGAAGCTCACTGGCAGGGGAGTACTATGGCTACACCTTC.

This rearrangement joins TRBV29-1 to TRBJ1-3; D not resolved. Germline CDR1 reads SQVTM; CDR2 reads ANQGSEA. CDR3 length: 12 amino acids. Trimming cost V 5 bases and J 4 bases, with 9 bases left between them. The CDR3 DNA follows: TGCAGCGTTAACCTGGAGGGAAACACCATATATTTT. Amino acid sequence: CSVNLEGNTIYF.

V usage is TRBV5-1 and J usage is TRBJ1-6, with D tentatively TRBD1 (6 bases). The V end was cut by 0 bases, the J end by 6 bases, with 13 bases between. CDR1 SGHRS and CDR2 YFSETQ come from the germline V gene. The CDR3 contains 16 residues. Here the CDR3 DNA reads TGCGCCAGCAGCTTGGACGCCAACAGGGTTAATTCACCCCTCCACTTT. As protein: CASSLDANRVNSPLHF.

The gene calls are TRBV11-3 and TRBJ2-7; 8 positions agree with TRBD2. The junction had 9 bases not matched to a gene; V was cut back by 5 bases and J by 3 bases. The CDR3 has 15 residues. The germline gives CDR1 SGHNT, CDR2 YENEEA. This CDR3 is CASSPAGVLNYEQYF. The CDR3 DNA reads as TGTGCCAGCAGCCCAGCGGGGGTACTGAACTACGAGCAGTACTTC.

This chain uses TRBV11-3 with TRBJ1-1; 9 bases line up with TRBD1. Germline CDR1 is SGHNT and CDR2 is YENEEA. J lost 5 bases, V lost 2 bases, and 9 bases had no gene match. CDR3 length: 16 residues. The CDR3 here is CASSLRLFGQGTEAFF. DNA for the CDR3: TGTGCCAGCAGCTTACGCCTTTTCGGACAGGGGACTGAAGCTTTCTTT.

The chain joins TRBV7-2 to TRBJ2-7; D may be TRBD1 (6 bases). CDR3 length: 14 residues. Trimming left V 6 bases short and J 3 bases short, with 15 bases between. The germline CDR1 and CDR2 sequences are SGHTA and FQGNSA. The CDR3, as DNA: TGTGCCAGCAGGGTGAGGGGGAACGGCTACGAGCAGTACTTC. Translating it yields CASRVRGNGYEQYF.

This clone has more than one count but fewer than ten. This chain joins TRBV5-1 and TRBJ2-7, with 8 bases identical to TRBD1. With V trimmed by 4 bases and J by 2 bases, 14 bases remained unmatched. The CDR3 has 17 residues. Looked up from germline, CDR1 is SGHRS and CDR2 is YFSETQ. CDR3 bases: TGCGCCAGCAGCGTAGGATCCGGGACAGGCGTTACCTACGAGCAGTACTTC. This codes for CASSVGSGTGVTYEQYF.

V gene TRBV11-2 combines with J gene TRBJ2-2; D ambiguous. Trimming shortened V by 1 base and J by 6 bases, and 9 bases separated the two germline ends. The CDR3 covers 14 residues. The germline V gene has CDR1 SGHAT and CDR2 FQNNGV. CDR3 protein: CASSLAGDSGELFF. The DNA of the CDR3 is TGTGCCAGCAGCTTAGCTGGAGATTCCGGGGAGCTGTTTTTT.

V usage is TRBV2 and J usage is TRBJ1-5, with TRBD1 identical over 7 bases. The germline gives CDR1 SNHLY, CDR2 FYNNEI. This CDR3 is built from 12 residues. J gave up 15 bases and V 3 bases, and 8 bases lay outside the gene matches. This CDR3 is CASSDYTGQPHF. The CDR3 nucleotides read TGTGCCAGCAGTGATTATACGGGACAGCCGCATTTT.

This clone showed up many times. J is TRBJ2-4 and V is TRBV6-1, with 10 nucleotides matching TRBD2. The J segment lost 1 base and the V segment lost 3 bases, leaving 0 bases of the junction unmatched. Germline CDR1 reads MNHNS; CDR2 reads SASEGT. The CDR3 runs 15 residues. As DNA, the CDR3 is TGTGCCAGCAGTGATAGCGGGGGGGCCAAAAACATTCAGTACTTC. As protein: CASSDSGGAKNIQYF.